This T cell receptor (beta chain) was identified in a study of cytomegalovirus exposure and HLA in healthy donors. About the study: Ancestry clustering placed 70% to 90% of more than 350 genotyped donors in the Caucasian-associated cluster.

13 Jbeta primers and 60 Vbeta primers were used for the PCR. Clones were sequenced by immunoSEQ multiplex PCR, and TCRdb holds only the in-frame ones, with some missing. The sample consists of about 200,000 clones, approximately 80% of them appearing once. Study-wide points: The study found most TCR sequences rare, yet found some public TCRs in many donors.

As regards this clone: Its antigen remains unidentified.

Germline CDR1 MNHNY, CDR2 SVGAGI (reference sequence). The CDR3 is 14 residues long. Sequenced: PBMCs. The TCR was taken from a man between 25 and 39 years old in good health and CMV-seronegative. The V call is TRBV6-6, the J call TRBJ2-5; D is possibly TRBD1 (5 bases). The assigned J gene may be wrong: the sequence end matches TRBJ2-7 better. The CDR3 sequence is CASSLRGIGYEQYF. The DNA of the CDR3 is TGTGCCAGCAGTTTAAGGGGAATTGGCTACGAGCAGTACTTC.